The TCR beta chain described here comes from a study of blood T cell repertoires in COVID-19. Study summary: PBMCs, B-cell-depleted T cells, or T cells were the source of the cDNA or gDNA that made up the material.

Trimming removed 1 base from V and 3 bases from J; junction bases left unmatched: 8. The CDR3 spans 17 residues. The germline V gene has CDR1 LGHNA and CDR2 YNFKEQ. Sequenced by immunoSEQ multiplex PCR; TCRdb stores in-frame clones only, minus some. The sample shows 220,000 or so clones, more than 70% of them seen only once. Recruits, aged about 18 to 95 years, lived in some 25 US areas. Participants had their cohort set by participant-reported clinical history. Either two negative PCRs, clearance, or symptom resolution qualified Cohort 3 donors as recovered. V is TRBV4-2 and J is TRBJ2-7; TRBD2 aligns across 11 bases. Sequencing input: PBMCs or T cells enriched from blood (not recorded which). The clonotype originates from a woman aged 50 to 60 who had recovered from COVID-19. For the CDR3, the DNA is TGTGCCAGCAGCCAAGCCACCCGACTAGCGGGATTCTACGAGCAGTACTTC. Translation: CASSQATRLAGFYEQYF.